The clone carrying this TCR beta chain was found many times. Antigen unknown. The data are from a study of blood T cells in healthy people across ages. General observations from the study: Naive T cell percentage showed a strong correlation with the diversity of TCR beta. Per-million-T-cell TCR beta diversity fell roughly linearly with age.

The length of the CDR3 is 12 residues. Per the germline V gene, CDR1 is SEHNR and CDR2 is FQNEAQ (reference sequence). Trimming removed 3 bases from V and 7 bases from J, with 9 bases in between. A sample-barcoded 5' primer and a J-beta primer mix were used in a second PCR of roughly 6 to 11 cycles. Tagging of each cDNA molecule was performed by a template-switch adaptor with 12 random nucleotides. TCRdb called the 5' RACE reads again in MiXCR, with one record for every CDR3 protein. The data contain 700,000 or so distinct CDR3 sequences, 40% to 45% of them singletons. The sequenced sample was blood. This sequence was found in an elderly man in good health. The chain joins TRBV7-9 to TRBJ1-2; D might be TRBD1 (5 bases). The CDR3, as DNA: TGTGCCAGCAGCTTCTCCGGGGGTGGCTACACCTTC. It codes for CASSFSGGGYTF.